The sequence of this T cell receptor beta chain was determined in a study of blood T cell repertoires in COVID-19. V shed 2 bases, J shed 4 bases, and the junction held 2 bases outside the gene matches. This CDR3 spans 14 amino acids. Germline CDR1 SGHNT, CDR2 YYREEE (reference sequence). The method was immunoSEQ multiplex PCR; TCRdb's version includes in-frame clones alone and lacks a portion of them. Seen here are 490,000 or so clones, more than 85% observed once, and the top ten hold more than 7.5%. In assigning cohorts, the study relied on participant-reported clinical history. This chain joins TRBV5-4 and TRBJ2-2; 7 bases are a match to TRBD2. The TCR was taken from an older woman who had recovered from COVID-19. Sequencing used PBMCs or T cells enriched from blood (not recorded which). CDR3 DNA sequence: TGTGCCAGCAGCTTTGGCGGGGGCACCGGGGAGCTGTTTTTT. Its protein is CASSFGGGTGELFF.